This is a list of T cell receptor beta chains from one sample in a study of T cells in localized non-small cell lung cancer. Repertoires were generated with immunoSEQ multiplex PCR, while TCRdb's copy carries only in-frame clones and drops some. The data contain 20,000 to 25,000 clones, about 87% of them singletons. The material sequenced was peripheral blood, taken before any cancer treatment. These receptors came from a male donor aged 60 or over with stage I squamous cell lung carcinoma. CDR3s leave out the opening cysteine and the closing phenylalanine or tryptophan. Fields, in order: V gene, CDR3 protein.

v_call: TRBV6-1; cdr3_aa: ASSATSGGAGETQY
v_call: TRBV10-3; cdr3_aa: AISSTGGLNTEAF
v_call: TRBV30; cdr3_aa: AWSVPASFPGQETQY
v_call: TRBV9; cdr3_aa: ASSVDGFSGAREEQY
v_call: TRBV5-1; cdr3_aa: ASSFGSAYGYT
v_call: TRBV30; cdr3_aa: AWSVAGGALSGANVLT
v_call: TRBV5-4; cdr3_aa: ASRNGRGLYGYT
v_call: TRBV19; cdr3_aa: ASSMMGLAGTDTQY
v_call: TRBV6-1; cdr3_aa: ASSEFLGSFNSPLH
v_call: TRBV2; cdr3_aa: ASVRDSNNEKLF
v_call: TRBV10-2; cdr3_aa: ASSGSGGGKLF
v_call: TRBV12-5; cdr3_aa: ASGPGQGDSEKLF